The clone carrying this T cell receptor (beta chain) was picked up one time. The antigen is unknown. This entry is derived from a study of shared clonotypes between healthy human individuals. Overall study results and limits: Large depth notwithstanding, sorted-subset sequencing proved incomplete by rarefaction. Relative to clonotypes present in all four donors, those not shared had lower generation probabilities. Apart from blood, nothing was sampled; tissue repertoires likely differ.

Sorted-subset replicate PCRs used about 200 ng of genomic DNA. This amount corresponded to about 30,000 T cell genomes. Repertoires were generated with immunoSEQ multiplex PCR, while TCRdb's copy carries only in-frame clones and drops some. The repertoire holds millions of clones, with around 94% as singletons. The V gene's germline CDR1 is MNHEY and CDR2 SVGAGI. Germline trimming cut 6 bases from V and 10 bases from J; bases unmatched to any gene: 9. The CDR3 consists of 13 residues. The rearrangement uses TRBV6-5 and TRBJ2-1, with 7 bases fitting TRBD1. The clonotype comes from a man aged 18 to 30 in good health. Sequencing was performed on naive CD4+ T cells sorted from blood. Subset given: CD45RA+ positively selected. CDR3 sequence (DNA): TGTGCCAGCAGAATTTACAGGGGTGAGGAGCAGTTCTTC. It translates to CASRIYRGEEQFF.